What follows are 7 T cell receptor beta chains derived from one specimen sequenced in a study of cytomegalovirus exposure and HLA in healthy donors. TCRdb's table, derived via immunoSEQ multiplex PCR, lists solely in-frame clones and lacks some. The sample consists of some 250,000 clones, around 87% of them appearing once. The material sequenced was PBMCs. The receptors were sampled from a woman younger than 35 in good health and CMV-seronegative.

V is TRBV6-5 and J is TRBJ1-1; D not certain. V dropped 6 bases and J dropped 1 base, with 12 bases sitting between them. This CDR3 contains 14 residues. Germline V CDR1 and CDR2: MNHEY, SVGAGI. The CDR3 nucleotides are TGTGCCAGCAGATTGCGCGGGAAGAACACTGAAGCTTTCTTT. This gives the protein CASRLRGKNTEAFF.

This chain links TRBV6-5 with TRBJ2-7, with 7 nucleotides matching TRBD1. The CDR3 covers 14 residues. Trimming at V came to 2 bases and at J to 2 bases, leaving 3 bases not matched to a gene. CDR1 MNHEY and CDR2 SVGAGI come from the germline V gene. The CDR3 reads CASSYAQGPYEQYF. CDR3 DNA: TGTGCCAGCAGTTACGCACAGGGGCCCTACGAGCAGTACTTC.

The chain links TRBV4-3 to TRBJ1-3, with 11 positions matching TRBD1. J was trimmed by 0 bases and V by 1 base; bases with no gene match: 11. The CDR3 runs to 20 residues. Germline CDR1 reads LGHNA; CDR2 reads YSLEER. The CDR3: CASSQGRGWGTGGSGNTIYF. In nucleotides, the CDR3 is TGCGCCAGCAGCCAAGGAAGGGGCTGGGGGACAGGGGGCTCTGGAAACACCATATATTTT.

The V gene is TRBV4-1, the J gene TRBJ2-1, with 7 positions matching TRBD1. V lost 3 bases, J lost 5 bases, and 4 bases stayed unmatched. CDR3 length: 14 amino acids. Germline loops: CDR1 MGHRA, CDR2 YSYEKL. CDR3 DNA sequence: TGCGCCAGCAGCCATGCCGACAGGGACAATGAGCAGTTCTTC. This sequence encodes CASSHADRDNEQFF.

This sequence joins TRBV5-4 and TRBJ2-3; 8 bases match TRBD1. Trimming took 0 bases from V and 3 from J; bases not matched to a gene: 3. The CDR3 runs to 15 residues. In germline, CDR1 is SGHNT, CDR2 YYREEE (reference sequence). CDR3 DNA: TGTGCCAGCAGCTTGGTACAGGGGGTAACAGATACGCAGTATTTT. As protein: CASSLVQGVTDTQYF.

For the CDR3, the DNA is TGTGCCAGCAGCCCCACCCCAGGGAACACTGAAGCTTTCTTT. It codes for CASSPTPGNTEAFF. The V and J genes are TRBV7-9 and TRBJ1-1; no clear D gene. This CDR3 is built from 14 residues. Per germline, CDR1 SEHNR and CDR2 FQNEAQ (reference sequence). Trimming removed 5 bases at V and 1 base at J, with 11 bases between.

The chain employs TRBV5-1 and TRBJ2-2; 12 positions match TRBD2. The ends lost 4 bases at V and 4 bases at J; junction bases unmatched: 2. The CDR3 has 15 amino acids. Germline V lookup: CDR1 SGHRS, CDR2 YFSETQ. The CDR3 protein is CASSMGLAGTGELFF. Written as DNA, the CDR3 is TGCGCCAGCAGCATGGGACTAGCGGGCACCGGGGAGCTGTTTTTT.